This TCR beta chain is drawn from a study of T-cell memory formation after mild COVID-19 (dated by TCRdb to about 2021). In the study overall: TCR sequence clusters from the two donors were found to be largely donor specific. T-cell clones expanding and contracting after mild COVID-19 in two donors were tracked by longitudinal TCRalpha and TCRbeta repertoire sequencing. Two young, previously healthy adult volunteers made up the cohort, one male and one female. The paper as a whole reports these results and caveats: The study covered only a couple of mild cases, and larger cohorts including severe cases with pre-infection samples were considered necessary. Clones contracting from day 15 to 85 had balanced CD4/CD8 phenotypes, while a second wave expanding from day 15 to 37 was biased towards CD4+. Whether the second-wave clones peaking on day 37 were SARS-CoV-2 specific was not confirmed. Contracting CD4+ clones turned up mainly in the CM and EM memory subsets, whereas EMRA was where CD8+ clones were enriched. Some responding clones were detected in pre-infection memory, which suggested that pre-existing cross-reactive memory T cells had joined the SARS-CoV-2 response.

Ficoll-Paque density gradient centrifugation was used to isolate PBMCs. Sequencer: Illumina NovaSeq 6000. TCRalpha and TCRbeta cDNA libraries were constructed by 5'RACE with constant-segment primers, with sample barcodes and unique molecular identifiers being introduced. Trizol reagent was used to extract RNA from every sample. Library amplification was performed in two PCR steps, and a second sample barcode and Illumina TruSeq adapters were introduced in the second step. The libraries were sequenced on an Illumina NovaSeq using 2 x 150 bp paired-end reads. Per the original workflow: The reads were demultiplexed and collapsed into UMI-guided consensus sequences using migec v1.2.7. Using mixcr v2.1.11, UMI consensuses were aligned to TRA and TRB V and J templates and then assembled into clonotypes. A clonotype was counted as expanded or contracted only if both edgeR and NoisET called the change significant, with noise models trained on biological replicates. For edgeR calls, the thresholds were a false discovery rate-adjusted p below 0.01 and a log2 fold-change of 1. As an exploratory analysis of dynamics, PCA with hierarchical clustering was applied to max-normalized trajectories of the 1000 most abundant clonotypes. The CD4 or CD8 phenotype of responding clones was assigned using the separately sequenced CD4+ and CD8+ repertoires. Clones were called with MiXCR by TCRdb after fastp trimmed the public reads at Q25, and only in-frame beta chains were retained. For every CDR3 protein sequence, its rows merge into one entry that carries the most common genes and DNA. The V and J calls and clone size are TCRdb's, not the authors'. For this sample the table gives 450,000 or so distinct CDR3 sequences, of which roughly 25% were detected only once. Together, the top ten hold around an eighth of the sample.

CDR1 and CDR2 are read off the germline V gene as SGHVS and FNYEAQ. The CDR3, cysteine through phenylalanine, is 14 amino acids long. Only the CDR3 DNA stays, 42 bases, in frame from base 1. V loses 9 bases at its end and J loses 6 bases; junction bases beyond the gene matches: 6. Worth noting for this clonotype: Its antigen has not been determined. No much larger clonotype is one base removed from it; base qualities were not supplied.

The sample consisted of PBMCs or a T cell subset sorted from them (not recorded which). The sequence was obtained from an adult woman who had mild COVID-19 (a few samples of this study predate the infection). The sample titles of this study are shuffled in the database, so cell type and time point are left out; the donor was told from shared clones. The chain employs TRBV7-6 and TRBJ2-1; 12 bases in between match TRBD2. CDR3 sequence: CASRGLAGANEQFF. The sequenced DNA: TGTGCCAGTAGGGGACTAGCGGGTGCCAATGAGCAGTTCTTC.